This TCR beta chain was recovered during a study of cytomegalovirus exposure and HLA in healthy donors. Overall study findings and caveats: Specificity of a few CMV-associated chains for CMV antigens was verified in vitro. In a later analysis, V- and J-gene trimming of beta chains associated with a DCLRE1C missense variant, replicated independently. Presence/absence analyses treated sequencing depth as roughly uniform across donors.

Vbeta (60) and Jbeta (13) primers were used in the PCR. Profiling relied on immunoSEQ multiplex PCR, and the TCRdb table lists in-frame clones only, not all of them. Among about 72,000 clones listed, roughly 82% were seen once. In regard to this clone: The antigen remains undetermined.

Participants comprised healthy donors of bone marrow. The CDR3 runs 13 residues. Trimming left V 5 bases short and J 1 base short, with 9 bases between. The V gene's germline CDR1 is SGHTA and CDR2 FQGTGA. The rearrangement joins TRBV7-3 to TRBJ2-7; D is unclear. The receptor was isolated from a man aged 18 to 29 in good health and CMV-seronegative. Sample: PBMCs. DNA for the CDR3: TGTGCCAGCAGCCCGACACGGTCCTACGAGCAGTACTTC. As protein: CASSPTRSYEQYF.